This T cell receptor (beta chain) appears in the sequencing data of a study of blood T cell repertoires in COVID-19. The CDR3 loop spans 17 amino acids. With V trimmed by 7 bases and J by 6 bases, 21 bases remained unmatched. The germline CDR1 and CDR2 sequences are MDHEN and SYDVKM. Using immunoSEQ multiplex PCR, the repertoire was profiled, and TCRdb retains in-frame clones only, with some absent. The top ten hold 7% to 7.5% of the sample, which has 170,000 or so clones, roughly nine tenths seen once. Participants were aged about 18 to 89 years from around 25 US areas. Donors of Cohort 3 who recovered were those that had two negative PCRs, clearance, or symptom resolution.

The chain combines TRBV28 with TRBJ2-7; 7 bases fit TRBD2. The TCR sequence derives from a woman between 45 and 65 years old who had recovered from COVID-19. Sequencing was done on a sample of PBMCs or T cells enriched from blood (not recorded which). CDR3 in DNA: TGTGCCAGCATCGCACTGGGGAGGGCCGGGCCCCGGGTCGAGCAGTACTTC. This gives the protein CASIALGRAGPRVEQYF.